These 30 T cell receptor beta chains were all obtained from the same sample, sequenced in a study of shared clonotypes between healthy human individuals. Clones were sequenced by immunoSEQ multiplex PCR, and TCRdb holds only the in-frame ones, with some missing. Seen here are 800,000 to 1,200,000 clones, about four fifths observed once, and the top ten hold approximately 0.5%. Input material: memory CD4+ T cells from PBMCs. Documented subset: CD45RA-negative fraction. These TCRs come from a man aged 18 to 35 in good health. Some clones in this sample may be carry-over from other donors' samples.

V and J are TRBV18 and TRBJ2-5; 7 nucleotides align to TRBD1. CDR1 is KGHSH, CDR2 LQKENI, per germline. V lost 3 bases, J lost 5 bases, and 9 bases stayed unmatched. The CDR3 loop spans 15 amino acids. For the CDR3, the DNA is TGTGCCAGCTCACCCCCCACAGGGGATTGGGAGACCCAGTACTTC. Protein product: CASSPPTGDWETQYF. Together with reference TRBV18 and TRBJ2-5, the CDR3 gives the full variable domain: NAGVMQNPRHLVRRRGQEARLRCSPMKGHSHVYWYRQLPEEGLKFMVYLQKENIIDESGMPKERFSAEFPKEGPSILRIQQVVRGDSAAYFCASSPPTGDWETQYFGPGTRLLVL.

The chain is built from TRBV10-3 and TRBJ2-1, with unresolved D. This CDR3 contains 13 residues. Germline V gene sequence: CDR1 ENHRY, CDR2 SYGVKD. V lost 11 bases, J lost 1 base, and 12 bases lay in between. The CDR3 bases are TGTGCCGTTCGCGCCCAGTCCTACAATGAGCAGTTCTTC. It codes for CAVRAQSYNEQFF.

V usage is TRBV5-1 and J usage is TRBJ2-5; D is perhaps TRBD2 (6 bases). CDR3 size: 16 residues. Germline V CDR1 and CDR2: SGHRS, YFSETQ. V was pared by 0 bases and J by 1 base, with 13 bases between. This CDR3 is CASSLELAASQETQYF. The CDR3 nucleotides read TGCGCCAGCAGCTTGGAGTTAGCGGCAAGCCAAGAGACCCAGTACTTC. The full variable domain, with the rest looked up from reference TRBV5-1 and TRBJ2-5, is KAGVTQTPRYLIKTRGQQVTLSCSPISGHRSVSWYQQTPGQGLQFLFEYFSETQRNKGNFPGRFSGRQFSNSRSEMNVSTLELGDSALYLCASSLELAASQETQYFGPGTRLLVL.

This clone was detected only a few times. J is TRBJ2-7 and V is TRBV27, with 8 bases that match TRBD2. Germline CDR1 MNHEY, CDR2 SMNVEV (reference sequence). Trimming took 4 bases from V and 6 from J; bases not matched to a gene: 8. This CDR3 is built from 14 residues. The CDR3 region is CASSSLGRGVEQYF. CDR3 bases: TGTGCCAGCAGTTCCCTCGGGAGGGGGGTCGAGCAGTACTTC.

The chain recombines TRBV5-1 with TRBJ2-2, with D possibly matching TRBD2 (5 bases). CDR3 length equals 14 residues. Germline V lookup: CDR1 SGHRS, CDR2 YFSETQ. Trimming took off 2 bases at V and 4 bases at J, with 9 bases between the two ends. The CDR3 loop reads CASSFPEGTGELFF. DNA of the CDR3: TGCGCCAGCAGCTTCCCTGAGGGCACCGGGGAGCTGTTTTTT.

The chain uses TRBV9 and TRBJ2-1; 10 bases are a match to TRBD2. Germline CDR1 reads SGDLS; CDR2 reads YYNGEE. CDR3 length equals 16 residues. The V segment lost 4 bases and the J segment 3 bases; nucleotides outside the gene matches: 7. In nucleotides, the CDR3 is TGTGCCAGCAGCATTAGGACTAGCGGTAACTACAATGAGCAGTTCTTC. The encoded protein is CASSIRTSGNYNEQFF.

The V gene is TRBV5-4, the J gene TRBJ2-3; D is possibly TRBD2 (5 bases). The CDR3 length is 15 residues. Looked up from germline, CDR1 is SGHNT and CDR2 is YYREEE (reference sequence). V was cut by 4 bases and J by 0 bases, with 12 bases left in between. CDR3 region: CASSEDWTSTDTQYF. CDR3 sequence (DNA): TGTGCCAGCAGCGAAGACTGGACTAGCACAGATACGCAGTATTTT.

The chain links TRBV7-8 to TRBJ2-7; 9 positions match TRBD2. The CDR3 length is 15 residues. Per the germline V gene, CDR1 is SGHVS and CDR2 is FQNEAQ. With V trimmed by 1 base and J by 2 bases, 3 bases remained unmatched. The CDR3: CASSLGGGRAYEQYF. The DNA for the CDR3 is TGTGCCAGCAGCTTAGGGGGCGGGAGGGCCTACGAGCAGTACTTC.

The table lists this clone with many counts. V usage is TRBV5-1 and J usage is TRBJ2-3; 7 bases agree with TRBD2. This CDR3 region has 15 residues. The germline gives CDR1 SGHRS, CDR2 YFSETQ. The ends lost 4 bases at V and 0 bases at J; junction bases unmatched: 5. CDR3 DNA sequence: TGCGCCAGCAGCCCCAGGGACTACAGCACAGATACGCAGTATTTT. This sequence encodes CASSPRDYSTDTQYF. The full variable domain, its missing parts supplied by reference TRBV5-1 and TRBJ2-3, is KAGVTQTPRYLIKTRGQQVTLSCSPISGHRSVSWYQQTPGQGLQFLFEYFSETQRNKGNFPGRFSGRQFSNSRSEMNVSTLELGDSALYLCASSPRDYSTDTQYFGPGTRLTVL.

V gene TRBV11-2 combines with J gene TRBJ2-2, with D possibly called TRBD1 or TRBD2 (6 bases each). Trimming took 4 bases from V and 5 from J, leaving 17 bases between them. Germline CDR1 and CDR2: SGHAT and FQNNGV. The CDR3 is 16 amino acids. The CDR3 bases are TGTGCCAGCAGCTCGCAAGGGGGAGGTGGGACCGGGGAGCTGTTTTTT. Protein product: CASSSQGGGGTGELFF.

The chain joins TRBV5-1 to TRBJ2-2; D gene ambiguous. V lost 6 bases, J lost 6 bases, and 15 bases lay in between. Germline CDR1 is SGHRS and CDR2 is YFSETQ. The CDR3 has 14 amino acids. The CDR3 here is CASTPEAQPGELFF. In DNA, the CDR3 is TGCGCCAGCACCCCCGAGGCTCAACCCGGGGAGCTGTTTTTT.

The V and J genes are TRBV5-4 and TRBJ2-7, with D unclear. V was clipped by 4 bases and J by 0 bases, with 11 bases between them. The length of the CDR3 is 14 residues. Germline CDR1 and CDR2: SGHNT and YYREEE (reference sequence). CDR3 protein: CASSPLWASYEQYF. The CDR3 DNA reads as TGTGCCAGCAGCCCCCTTTGGGCCTCCTACGAGCAGTACTTC.

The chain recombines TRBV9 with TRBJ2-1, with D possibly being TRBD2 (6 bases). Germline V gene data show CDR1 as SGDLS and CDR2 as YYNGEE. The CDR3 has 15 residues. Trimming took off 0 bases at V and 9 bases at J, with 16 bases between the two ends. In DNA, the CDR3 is TGTGCCAGCAGCGTAGGGGGAGCGGGCCGGGGTGAGCAGTTCTTC. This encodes CASSVGGAGRGEQFF.

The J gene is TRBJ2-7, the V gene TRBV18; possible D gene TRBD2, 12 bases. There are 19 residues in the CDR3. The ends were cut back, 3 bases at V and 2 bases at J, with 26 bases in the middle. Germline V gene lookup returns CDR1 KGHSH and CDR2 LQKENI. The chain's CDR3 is CASSPGTGGTSGLPYEQYF. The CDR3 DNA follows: TGTGCCAGCTCACCCGGGACAGGGGGGACTAGCGGGTTACCCTACGAGCAGTACTTC.

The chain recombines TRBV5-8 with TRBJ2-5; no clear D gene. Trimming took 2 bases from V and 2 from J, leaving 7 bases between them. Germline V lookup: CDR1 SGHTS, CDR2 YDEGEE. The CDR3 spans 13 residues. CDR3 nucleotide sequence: TGTGCCAGCAGCTTCGGCACTCAAGAGACCCAGTACTTC. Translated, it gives CASSFGTQETQYF.

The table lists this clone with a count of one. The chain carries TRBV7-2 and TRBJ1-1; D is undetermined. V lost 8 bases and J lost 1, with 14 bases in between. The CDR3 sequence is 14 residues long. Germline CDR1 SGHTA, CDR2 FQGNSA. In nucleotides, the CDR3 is TGTGCCAGCTCGAAATCCCAAAGGAACACTGAAGCTTTCTTT. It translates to CASSKSQRNTEAFF.

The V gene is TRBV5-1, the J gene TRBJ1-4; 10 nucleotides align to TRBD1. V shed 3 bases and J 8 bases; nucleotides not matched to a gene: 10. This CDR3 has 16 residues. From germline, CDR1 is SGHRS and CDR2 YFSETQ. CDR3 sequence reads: CASSSRDRGGGEKLFF. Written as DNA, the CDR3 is TGCGCCAGCAGCTCCCGGGACAGGGGTGGTGGAGAAAAACTGTTTTTT.

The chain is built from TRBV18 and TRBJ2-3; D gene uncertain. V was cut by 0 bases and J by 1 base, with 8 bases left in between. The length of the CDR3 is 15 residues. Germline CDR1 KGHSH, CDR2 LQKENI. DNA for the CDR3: TGTGCCAGCTCACCACCGTCGGGTGGCACAGATACGCAGTATTTT. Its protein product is CASSPPSGGTDTQYF.

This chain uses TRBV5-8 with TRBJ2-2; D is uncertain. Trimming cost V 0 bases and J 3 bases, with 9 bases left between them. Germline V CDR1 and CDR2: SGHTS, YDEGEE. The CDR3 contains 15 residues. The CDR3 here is CASSLGTIDTGELFF. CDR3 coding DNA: TGTGCCAGCAGCTTGGGGACCATCGACACCGGGGAGCTGTTTTTT.

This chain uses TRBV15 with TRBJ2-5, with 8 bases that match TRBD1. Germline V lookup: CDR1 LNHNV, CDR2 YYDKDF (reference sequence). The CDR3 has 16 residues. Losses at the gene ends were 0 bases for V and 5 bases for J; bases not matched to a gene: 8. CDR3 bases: TGTGCCACCAGCAGAGATCTTCAGGGGGCAGGGGAGACCCAGTACTTC. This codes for CATSRDLQGAGETQYF.

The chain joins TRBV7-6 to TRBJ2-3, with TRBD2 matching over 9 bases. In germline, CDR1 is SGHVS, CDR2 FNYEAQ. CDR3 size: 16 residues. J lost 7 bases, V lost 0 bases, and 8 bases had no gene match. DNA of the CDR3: TGTGCCAGCAGCTTAGCCTCACCCTCTAGCGGGAATACGCAGTATTTT. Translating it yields CASSLASPSSGNTQYF.

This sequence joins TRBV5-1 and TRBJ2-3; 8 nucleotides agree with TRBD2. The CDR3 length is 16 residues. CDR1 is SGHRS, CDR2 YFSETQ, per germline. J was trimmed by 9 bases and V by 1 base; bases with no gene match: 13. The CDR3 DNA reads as TGCGCCAGCAGCTTGTATGGGACTAGACCCCTCCAAACGCAGTATTTT. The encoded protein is CASSLYGTRPLQTQYF.

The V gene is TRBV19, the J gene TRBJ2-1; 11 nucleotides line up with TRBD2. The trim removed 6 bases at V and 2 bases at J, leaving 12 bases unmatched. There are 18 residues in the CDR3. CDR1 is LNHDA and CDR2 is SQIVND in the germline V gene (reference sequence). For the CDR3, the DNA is TGTGCCAGTAGCGCCGGGACTAGCGGAGGGATTACCTACAATGAGCAGTTCTTC. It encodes CASSAGTSGGITYNEQFF.

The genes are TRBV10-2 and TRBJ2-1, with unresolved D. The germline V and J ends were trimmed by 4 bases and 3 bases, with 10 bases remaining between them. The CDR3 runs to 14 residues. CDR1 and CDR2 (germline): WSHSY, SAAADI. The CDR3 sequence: CASSVALRYNEQFF. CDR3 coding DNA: TGCGCCAGCAGTGTGGCCCTGCGCTACAATGAGCAGTTCTTC.

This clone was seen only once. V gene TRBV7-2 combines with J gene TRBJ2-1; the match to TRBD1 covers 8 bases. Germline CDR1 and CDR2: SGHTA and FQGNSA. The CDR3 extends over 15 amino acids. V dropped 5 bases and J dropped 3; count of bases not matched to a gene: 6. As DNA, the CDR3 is TGTGCCAGCAGCGCCGGACAGGGAGGCTACAATGAGCAGTTCTTC. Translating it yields CASSAGQGGYNEQFF.

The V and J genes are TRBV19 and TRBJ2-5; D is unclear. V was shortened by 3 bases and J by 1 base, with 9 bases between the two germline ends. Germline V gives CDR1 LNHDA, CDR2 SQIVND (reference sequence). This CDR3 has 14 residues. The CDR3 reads CASSIRPTQETQYF. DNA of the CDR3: TGTGCCAGTAGTATCAGGCCGACCCAAGAGACCCAGTACTTC.

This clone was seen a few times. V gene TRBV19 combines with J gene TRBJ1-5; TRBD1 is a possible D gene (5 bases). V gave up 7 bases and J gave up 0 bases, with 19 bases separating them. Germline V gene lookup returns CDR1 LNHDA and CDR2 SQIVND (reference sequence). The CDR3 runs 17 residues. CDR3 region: CASNTNAGTYSNQPQHF. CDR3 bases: TGTGCCAGTAACACAAACGCAGGGACTTATAGCAATCAGCCCCAGCATTTT.

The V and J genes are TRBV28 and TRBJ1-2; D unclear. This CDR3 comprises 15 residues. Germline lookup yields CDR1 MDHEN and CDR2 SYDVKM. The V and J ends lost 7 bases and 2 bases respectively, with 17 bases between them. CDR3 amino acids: CASTDATRTNYGYTF. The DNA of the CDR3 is TGTGCCAGCACCGACGCGACAAGGACGAACTATGGCTACACCTTC.

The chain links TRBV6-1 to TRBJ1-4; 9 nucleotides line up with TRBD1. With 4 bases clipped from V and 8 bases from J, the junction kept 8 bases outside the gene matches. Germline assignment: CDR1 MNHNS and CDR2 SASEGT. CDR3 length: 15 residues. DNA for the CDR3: TGTGCCAGCAGTGGGTACAGGGGGCTCGGCGAAAAACTGTTTTTT. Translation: CASSGYRGLGEKLFF.

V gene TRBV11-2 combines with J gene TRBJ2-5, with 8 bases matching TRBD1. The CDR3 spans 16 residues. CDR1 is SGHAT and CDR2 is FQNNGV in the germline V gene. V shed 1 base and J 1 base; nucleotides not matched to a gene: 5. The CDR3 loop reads CASSLGGTGIQETQYF. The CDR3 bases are TGTGCCAGCAGCTTAGGCGGGACAGGCATCCAAGAGACCCAGTACTTC.